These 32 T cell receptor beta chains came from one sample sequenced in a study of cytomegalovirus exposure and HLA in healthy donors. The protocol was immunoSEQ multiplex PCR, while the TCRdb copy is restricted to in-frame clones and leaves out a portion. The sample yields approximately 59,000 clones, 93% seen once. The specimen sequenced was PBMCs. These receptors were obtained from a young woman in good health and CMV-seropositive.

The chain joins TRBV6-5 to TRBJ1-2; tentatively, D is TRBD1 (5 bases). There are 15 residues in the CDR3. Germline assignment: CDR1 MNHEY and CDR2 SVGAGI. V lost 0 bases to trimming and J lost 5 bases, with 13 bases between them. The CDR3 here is CASSYSSGQAYGYTF. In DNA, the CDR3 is TGTGCCAGCAGTTACTCGTCAGGGCAAGCTTATGGCTACACCTTC.

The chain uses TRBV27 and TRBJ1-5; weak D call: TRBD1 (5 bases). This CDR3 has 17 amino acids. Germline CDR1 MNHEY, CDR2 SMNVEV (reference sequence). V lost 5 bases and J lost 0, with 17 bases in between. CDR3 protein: CASSPIFGGGSNQPQHF. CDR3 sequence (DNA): TGTGCCAGCAGTCCCATATTTGGGGGGGGTAGCAATCAGCCCCAGCATTTT.

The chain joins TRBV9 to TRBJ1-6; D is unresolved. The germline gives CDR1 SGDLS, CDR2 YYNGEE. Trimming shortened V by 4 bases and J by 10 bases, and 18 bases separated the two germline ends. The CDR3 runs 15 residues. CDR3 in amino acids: CASSTHYRGGSPLHF. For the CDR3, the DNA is TGTGCCAGCAGCACCCATTATCGGGGAGGATCACCCCTCCACTTT.

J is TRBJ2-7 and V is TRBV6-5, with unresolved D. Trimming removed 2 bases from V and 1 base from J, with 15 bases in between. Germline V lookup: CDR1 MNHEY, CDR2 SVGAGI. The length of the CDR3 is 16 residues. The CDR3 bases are TGTGCCAGCAGTTACGATTTGGGCAGAGCTTCCTACGAGCAGTACTTC. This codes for CASSYDLGRASYEQYF.

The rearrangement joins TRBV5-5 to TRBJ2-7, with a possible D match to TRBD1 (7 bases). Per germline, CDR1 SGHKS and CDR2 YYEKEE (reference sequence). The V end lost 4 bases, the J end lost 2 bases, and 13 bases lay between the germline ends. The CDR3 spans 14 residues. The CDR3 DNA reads TGTGCCAGCAGCGGGGGGACAGCGACCTACGAGCAGTACTTC. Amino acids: CASSGGTATYEQYF.

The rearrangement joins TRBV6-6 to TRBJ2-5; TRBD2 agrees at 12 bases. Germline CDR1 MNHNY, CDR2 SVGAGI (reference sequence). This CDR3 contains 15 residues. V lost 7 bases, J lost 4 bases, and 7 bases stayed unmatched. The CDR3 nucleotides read TGTGCCAGCACCCCTAGCGGGGGGGCCAGAGAGACCCAGTACTTC. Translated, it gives CASTPSGGARETQYF.

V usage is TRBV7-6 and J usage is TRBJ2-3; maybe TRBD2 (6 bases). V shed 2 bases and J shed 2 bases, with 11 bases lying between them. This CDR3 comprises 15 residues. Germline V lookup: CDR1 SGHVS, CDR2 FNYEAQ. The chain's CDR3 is CASSLSGVPTDTQYF. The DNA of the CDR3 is TGTGCCAGCAGCTTATCGGGGGTCCCCACAGATACGCAGTATTTT.

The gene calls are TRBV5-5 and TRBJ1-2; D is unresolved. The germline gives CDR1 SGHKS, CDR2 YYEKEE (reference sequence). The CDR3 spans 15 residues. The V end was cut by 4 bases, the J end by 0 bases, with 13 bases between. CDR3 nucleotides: TGTGCCAGCAGCAGGCACGGAGCCTCTAACTATGGCTACACCTTC. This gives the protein CASSRHGASNYGYTF.

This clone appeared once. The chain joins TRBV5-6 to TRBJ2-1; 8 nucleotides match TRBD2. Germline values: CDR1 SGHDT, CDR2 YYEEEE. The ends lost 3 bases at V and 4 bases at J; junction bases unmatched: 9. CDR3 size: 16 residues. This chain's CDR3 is CASSSPDSGVYNEQFF. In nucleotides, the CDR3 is TGTGCCAGCAGCTCCCCAGATAGCGGGGTGTACAATGAGCAGTTCTTC.

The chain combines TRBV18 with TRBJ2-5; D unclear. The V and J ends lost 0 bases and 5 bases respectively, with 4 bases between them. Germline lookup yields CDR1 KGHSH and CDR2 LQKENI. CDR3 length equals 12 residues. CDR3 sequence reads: CASSPPAETQYF. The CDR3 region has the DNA TGTGCCAGCTCACCACCTGCGGAGACCCAGTACTTC.

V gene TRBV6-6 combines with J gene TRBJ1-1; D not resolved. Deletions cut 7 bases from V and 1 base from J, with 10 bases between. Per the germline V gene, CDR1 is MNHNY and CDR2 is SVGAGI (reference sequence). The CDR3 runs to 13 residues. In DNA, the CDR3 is TGTGCCAGCATCCTCCCAGGGAACACTGAAGCTTTCTTT. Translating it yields CASILPGNTEAFF.

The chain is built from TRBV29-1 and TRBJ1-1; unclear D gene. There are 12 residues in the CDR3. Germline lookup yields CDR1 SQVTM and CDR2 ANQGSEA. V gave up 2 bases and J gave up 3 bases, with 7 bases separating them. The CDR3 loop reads CSVETGYTEAFF. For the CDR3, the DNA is TGCAGCGTTGAAACGGGATACACTGAAGCTTTCTTT.

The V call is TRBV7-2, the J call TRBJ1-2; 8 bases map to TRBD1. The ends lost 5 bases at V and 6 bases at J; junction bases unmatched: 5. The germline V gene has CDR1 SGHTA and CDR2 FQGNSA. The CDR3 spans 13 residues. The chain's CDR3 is CASSRNRGDGYTF. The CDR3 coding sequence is TGTGCCAGCAGCCGAAACAGGGGGGATGGCTACACCTTC.

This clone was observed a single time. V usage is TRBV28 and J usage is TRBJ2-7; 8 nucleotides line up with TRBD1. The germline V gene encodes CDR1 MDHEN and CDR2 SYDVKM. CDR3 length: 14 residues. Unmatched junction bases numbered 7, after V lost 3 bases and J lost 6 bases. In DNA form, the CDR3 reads TGTGCCAGCAGTTTTTGGCAGGGGGCTGTCGAGCAGTACTTC. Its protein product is CASSFWQGAVEQYF.

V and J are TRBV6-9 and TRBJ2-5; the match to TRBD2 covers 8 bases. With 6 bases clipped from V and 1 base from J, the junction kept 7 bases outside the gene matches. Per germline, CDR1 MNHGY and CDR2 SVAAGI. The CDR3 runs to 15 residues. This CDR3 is CASSFSGALQETQYF. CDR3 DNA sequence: TGTGCCAGCAGCTTTAGCGGGGCACTCCAAGAGACCCAGTACTTC.

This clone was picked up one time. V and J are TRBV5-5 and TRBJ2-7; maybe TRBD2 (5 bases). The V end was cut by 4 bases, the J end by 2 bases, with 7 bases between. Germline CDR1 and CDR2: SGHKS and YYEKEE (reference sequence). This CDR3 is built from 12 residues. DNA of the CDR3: TGTGCCAGCAGCCCCGGGACCTACGAGCAGTACTTC. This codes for CASSPGTYEQYF. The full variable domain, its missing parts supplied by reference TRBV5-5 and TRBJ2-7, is DAGVTQSPTHLIKTRGQQVTLRCSPISGHKSVSWYQQVLGQGPQFIFQYYEKEERGRGNFPDRFSARQFPNYSSELNVNALLLGDSALYLCASSPGTYEQYFGPGTRLTVT.

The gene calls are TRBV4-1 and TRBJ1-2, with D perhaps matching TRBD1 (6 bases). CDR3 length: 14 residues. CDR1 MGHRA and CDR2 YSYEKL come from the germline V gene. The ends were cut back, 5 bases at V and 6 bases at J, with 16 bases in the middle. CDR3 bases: TGCGCCAGCAGCTCAACCGGGACAATCAATGGCTACACCTTC. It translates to CASSSTGTINGYTF.

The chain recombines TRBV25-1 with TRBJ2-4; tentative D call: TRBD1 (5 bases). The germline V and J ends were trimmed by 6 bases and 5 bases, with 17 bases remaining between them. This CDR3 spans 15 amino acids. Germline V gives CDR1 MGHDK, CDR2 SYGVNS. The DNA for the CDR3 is TGTGCCAGCAGCAGTTGGGATAGGGGTGAAAACATTCAGTACTTC. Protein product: CASSSWDRGENIQYF.

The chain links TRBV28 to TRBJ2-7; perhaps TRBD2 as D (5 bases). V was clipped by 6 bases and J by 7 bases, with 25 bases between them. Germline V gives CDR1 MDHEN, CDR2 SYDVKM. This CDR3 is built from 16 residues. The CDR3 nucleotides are TGTGCCAGCAGCCGTCGCGTGTGGGGTGGACGAGGGGAGCAGTACTTC. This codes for CASSRRVWGGRGEQYF.

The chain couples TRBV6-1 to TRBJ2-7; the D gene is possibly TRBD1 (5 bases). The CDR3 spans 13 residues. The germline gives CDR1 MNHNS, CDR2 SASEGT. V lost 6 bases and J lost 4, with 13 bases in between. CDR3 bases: TGTGCCAGCAGGCGACAGATAAAGTACGAGCAGTACTTC. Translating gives CASRRQIKYEQYF.

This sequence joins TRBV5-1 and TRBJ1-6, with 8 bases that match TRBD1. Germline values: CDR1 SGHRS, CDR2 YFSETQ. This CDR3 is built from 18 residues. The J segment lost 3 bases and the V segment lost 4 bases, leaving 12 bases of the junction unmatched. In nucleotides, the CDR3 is TGCGCCAGCAGCCCAAACAGGGGGTTGTCCGACTATAATTCACCCCTCCACTTT. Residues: CASSPNRGLSDYNSPLHF.

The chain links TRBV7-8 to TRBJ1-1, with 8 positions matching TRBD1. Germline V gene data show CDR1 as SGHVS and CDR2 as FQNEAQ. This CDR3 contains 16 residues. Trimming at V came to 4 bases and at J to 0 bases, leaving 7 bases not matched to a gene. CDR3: CASSSGTGHMNTEAFF. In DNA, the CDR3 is TGTGCCAGCAGCTCCGGGACAGGACACATGAACACTGAAGCTTTCTTT.

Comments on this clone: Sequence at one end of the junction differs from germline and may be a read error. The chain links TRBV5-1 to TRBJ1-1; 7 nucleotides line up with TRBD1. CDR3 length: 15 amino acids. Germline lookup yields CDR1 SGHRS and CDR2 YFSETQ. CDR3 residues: CASSLGDSENAEAFF. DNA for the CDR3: TGCGCCAGCAGCTTGGGGGACAGCGAGAACGCTGAAGCTTTCTTT.

The CDR3 region has the DNA TGTGCCAGCAGCCAACAAGGAAACACCATATATTTT. Its protein product is CASSQQGNTIYF. This chain uses TRBV5-4 with TRBJ1-3; no definite D call. Germline CDR1 reads SGHNT; CDR2 reads YYREEE (reference sequence). Trimming left V 4 bases short and J 4 bases short, with 6 bases between. CDR3 size: 12 residues.

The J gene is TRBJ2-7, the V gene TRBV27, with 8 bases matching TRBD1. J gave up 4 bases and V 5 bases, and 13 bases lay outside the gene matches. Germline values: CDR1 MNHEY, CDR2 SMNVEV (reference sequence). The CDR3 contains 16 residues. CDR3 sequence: CASSPYWTGWRYEQYF. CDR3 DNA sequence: TGTGCCAGCAGTCCCTACTGGACAGGGTGGCGGTACGAGCAGTACTTC.

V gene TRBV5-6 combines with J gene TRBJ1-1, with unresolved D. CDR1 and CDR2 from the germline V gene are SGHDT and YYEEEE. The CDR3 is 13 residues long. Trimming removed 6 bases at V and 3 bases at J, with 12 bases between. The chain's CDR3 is CASNRATDTEAFF. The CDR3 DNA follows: TGTGCCAGCAACCGAGCAACGGACACTGAAGCTTTCTTT.

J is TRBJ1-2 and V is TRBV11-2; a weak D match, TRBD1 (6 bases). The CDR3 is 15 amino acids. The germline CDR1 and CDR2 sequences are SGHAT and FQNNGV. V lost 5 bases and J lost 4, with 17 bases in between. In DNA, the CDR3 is TGTGCCAGCAGCCGCGGCCGCGGACAGTTCTATGGCTACACCTTC. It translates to CASSRGRGQFYGYTF.

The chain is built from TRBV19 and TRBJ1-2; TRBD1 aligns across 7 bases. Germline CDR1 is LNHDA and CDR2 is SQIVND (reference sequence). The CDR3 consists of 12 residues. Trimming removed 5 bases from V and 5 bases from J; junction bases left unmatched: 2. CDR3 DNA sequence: TGTGCCAGTAGTTCGACAGGGTATGGCTACACCTTC. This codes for CASSSTGYGYTF.

The chain's CDR3 is CASSLSIRGYTF. The CDR3 bases are TGTGCCAGCAGTTTATCCATTCGGGGCTACACCTTC. The rearrangement joins TRBV28 to TRBJ1-2; D is undetermined. CDR1 and CDR2 (germline): MDHEN, SYDVKM. Trimming shortened V by 1 base and J by 8 bases, and 8 bases separated the two germline ends. There are 12 residues in the CDR3.

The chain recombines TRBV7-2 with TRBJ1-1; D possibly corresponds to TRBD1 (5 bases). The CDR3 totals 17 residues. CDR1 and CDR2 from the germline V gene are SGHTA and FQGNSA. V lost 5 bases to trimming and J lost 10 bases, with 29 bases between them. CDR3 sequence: CASSTHLLSGRAFGAFF. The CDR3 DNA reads TGTGCCAGCAGCACCCACTTGTTGTCAGGGAGGGCTTTCGGAGCTTTCTTT.

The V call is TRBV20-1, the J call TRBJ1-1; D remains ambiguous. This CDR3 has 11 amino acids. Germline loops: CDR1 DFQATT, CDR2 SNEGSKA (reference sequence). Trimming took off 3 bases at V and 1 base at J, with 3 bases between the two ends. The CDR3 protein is CSASRNTEAFF. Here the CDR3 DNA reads TGCAGTGCTAGCAGGAACACTGAAGCTTTCTTT.

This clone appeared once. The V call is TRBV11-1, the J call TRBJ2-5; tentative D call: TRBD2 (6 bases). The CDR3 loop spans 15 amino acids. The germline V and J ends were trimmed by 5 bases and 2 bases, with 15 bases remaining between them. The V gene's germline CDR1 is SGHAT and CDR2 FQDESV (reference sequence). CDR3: CASSAGTSQQETQYF. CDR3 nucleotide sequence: TGTGCCAGCAGCGCGGGGACCTCCCAACAAGAGACCCAGTACTTC.